This record looks at one T cell receptor (beta chain) sequence and its context. What it binds is not known. The data were taken from a study of cytomegalovirus exposure and HLA in healthy donors. As for the study in general: Falling in the Caucasian-associated ancestry cluster were about 83% of about 400 genotyped donors. Regarding the study as a whole: Among TCR beta chains, those listed as cytomegalovirus-associated numbered about 150. It is likely that the observed cluster of highly shared sequence variants was a sequencing artifact. The productive fraction for most TCR beta V segments was about 90% or about 30% in an earlier analysis.

This CDR3 is built from 14 residues. Unmatched junction bases numbered 9, after V lost 6 bases and J lost 6 bases. Germline values: CDR1 SNHLY, CDR2 FYNNEI. Amplification used 60 Vbeta primers and 13 Jbeta primers. Method: immunoSEQ multiplex PCR; TCRdb's copy keeps in-frame clones and lacks some. The table lists more than 110,000 clones, 75% to 80% of them singletons. V usage is TRBV2 and J usage is TRBJ1-2; 8 bases agree with TRBD1. The receptor was isolated from a man younger than 35 in good health and CMV-seronegative. The sample consisted of PBMCs. CDR3 sequence: CASRGTGQGNGYTF. The CDR3 DNA is TGTGCCAGCAGGGGGACCGGACAGGGTAATGGCTACACCTTC.